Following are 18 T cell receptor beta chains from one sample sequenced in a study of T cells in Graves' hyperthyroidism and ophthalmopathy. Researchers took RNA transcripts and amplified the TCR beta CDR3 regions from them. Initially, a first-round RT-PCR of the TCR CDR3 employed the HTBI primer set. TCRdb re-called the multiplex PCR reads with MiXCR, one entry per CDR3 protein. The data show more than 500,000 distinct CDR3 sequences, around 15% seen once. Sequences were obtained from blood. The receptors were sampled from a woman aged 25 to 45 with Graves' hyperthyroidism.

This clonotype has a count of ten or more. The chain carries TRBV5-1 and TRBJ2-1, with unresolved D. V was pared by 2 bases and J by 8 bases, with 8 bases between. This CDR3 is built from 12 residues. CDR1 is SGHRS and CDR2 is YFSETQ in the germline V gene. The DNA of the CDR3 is TGCGCCAGCAGCTTAAATTGGGATGAGCAGTTCTTC. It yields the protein CASSLNWDEQFF.

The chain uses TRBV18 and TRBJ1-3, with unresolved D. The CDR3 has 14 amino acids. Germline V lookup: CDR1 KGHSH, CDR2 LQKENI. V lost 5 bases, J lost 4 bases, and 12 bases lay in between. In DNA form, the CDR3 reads TGTGCCAGCTCAAATTTTGACGGAGGAAACACCATATATTTT. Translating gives CASSNFDGGNTIYF.

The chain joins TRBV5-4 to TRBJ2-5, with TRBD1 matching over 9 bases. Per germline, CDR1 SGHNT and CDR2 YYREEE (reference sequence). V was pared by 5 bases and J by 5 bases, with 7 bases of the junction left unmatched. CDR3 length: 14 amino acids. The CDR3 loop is CASSSGTGYETQYF. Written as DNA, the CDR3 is TGTGCCAGCAGTTCCGGGACAGGGTACGAGACCCAGTACTTC.

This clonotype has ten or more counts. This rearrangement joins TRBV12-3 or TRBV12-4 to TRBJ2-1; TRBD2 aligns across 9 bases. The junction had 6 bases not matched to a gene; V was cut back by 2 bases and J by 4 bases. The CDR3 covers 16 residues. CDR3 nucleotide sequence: TGTGCCAGCAGTTTAAGGACTAGCGTACTATACAATGAGCAGTTCTTC. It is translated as CASSLRTSVLYNEQFF.

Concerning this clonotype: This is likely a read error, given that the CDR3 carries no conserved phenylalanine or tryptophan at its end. CDR3 in amino acids: CASSLDRGPNEKLFL. The CDR3 DNA follows: TGTGCCAGCAGTTTGGACAGGGGGCCTAATGAAAAACTGTTTCTT. The chain carries TRBV6-5 and TRBJ1-4; 11 nucleotides agree with TRBD1. V was pared by 4 bases and J by 3 bases, with 1 base of the junction left unmatched. Looked up from germline, CDR1 is MNHEY and CDR2 is SVGAGI. The CDR3 length is 15 residues.

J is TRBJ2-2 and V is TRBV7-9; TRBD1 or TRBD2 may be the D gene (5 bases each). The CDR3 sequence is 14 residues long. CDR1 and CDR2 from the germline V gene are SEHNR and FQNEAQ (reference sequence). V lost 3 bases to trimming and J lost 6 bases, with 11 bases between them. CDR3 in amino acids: CASSLGESAGELFF. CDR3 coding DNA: TGTGCCAGCAGCTTGGGGGAGTCGGCCGGGGAGCTGTTTTTT.

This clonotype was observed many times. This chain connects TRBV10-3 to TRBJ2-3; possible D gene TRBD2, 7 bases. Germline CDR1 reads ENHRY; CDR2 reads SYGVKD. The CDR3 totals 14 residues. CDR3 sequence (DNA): TGTGCTGCGGCGGTCGGGGGGCAGGCAGATACGCAGTATTTT. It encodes CAAAVGGQADTQYF.

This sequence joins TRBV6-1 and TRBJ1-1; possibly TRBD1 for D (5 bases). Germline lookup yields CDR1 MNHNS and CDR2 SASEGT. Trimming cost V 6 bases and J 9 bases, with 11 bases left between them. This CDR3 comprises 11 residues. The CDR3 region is CASSSTAKAFF. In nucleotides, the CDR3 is TGTGCCAGCAGCTCGACAGCTAAAGCTTTCTTT.

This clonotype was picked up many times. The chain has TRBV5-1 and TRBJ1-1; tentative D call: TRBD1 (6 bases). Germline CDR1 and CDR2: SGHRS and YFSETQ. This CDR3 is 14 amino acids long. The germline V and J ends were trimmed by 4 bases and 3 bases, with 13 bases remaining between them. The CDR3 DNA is TGCGCCAGCAGCAGGGGGGGGGTGGACACTGAAGCTTTCTTT. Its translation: CASSRGGVDTEAFF. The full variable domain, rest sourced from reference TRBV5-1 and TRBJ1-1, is KAGVTQTPRYLIKTRGQQVTLSCSPISGHRSVSWYQQTPGQGLQFLFEYFSETQRNKGNFPGRFSGRQFSNSRSEMNVSTLELGDSALYLCASSRGGVDTEAFFGQGTRLTVV.

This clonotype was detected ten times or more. CDR3 sequence reads: CASRGLAGNEQFF. The CDR3 DNA reads TGTGCCAGCCGTGGACTAGCGGGCAATGAGCAGTTCTTC. The chain links TRBV2 to TRBJ2-1, with 11 bases identical to TRBD2. The CDR3 totals 13 residues. V trimming: 8 bases; J trimming: 6 bases; junction bases outside the gene matches: 3. The germline gives CDR1 SNHLY, CDR2 FYNNEI.

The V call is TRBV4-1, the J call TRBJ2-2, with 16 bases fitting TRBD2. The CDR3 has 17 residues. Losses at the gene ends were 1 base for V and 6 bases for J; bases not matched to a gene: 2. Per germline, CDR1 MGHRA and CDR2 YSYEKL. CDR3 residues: CASSQAGTSGRAGELFF. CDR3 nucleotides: TGCGCCAGCAGCCAAGCCGGGACTAGCGGGAGGGCCGGGGAGCTGTTTTTT.

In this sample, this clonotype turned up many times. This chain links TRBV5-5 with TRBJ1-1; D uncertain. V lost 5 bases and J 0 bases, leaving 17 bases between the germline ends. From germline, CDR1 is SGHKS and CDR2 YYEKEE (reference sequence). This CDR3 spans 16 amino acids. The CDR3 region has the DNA TGTGCCAGCAGACCGGGTTCGAGTTACATGAACACTGAAGCTTTCTTT. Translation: CASRPGSSYMNTEAFF. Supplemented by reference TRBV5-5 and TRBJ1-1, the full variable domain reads DAGVTQSPTHLIKTRGQQVTLRCSPISGHKSVSWYQQVLGQGPQFIFQYYEKEERGRGNFPDRFSARQFPNYSSELNVNALLLGDSALYLCASRPGSSYMNTEAFFGQGTRLTVV.

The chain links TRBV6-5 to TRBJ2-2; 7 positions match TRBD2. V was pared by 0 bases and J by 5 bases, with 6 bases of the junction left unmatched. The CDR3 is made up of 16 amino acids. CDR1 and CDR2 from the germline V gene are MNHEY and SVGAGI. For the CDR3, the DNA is TGTGCCAGCAGTTACTCGGTGCGGGAGAGGACCGGGGAGCTGTTTTTT. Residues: CASSYSVRERTGELFF.

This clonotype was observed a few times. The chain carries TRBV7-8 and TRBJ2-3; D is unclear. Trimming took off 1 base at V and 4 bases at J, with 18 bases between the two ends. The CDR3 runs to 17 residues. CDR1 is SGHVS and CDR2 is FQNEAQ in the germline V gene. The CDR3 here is CASSLGVALAVADTQYF. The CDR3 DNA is TGTGCCAGCAGCTTAGGAGTTGCGCTCGCTGTCGCAGATACGCAGTATTTT.

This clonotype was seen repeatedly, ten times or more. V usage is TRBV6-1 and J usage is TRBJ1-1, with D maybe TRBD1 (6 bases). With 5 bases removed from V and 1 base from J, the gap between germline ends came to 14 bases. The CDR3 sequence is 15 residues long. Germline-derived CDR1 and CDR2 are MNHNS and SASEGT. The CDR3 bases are TGTGCCAGCAGTTTACAACAGGGCCGGAACACTGAAGCTTTCTTT. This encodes CASSLQQGRNTEAFF.

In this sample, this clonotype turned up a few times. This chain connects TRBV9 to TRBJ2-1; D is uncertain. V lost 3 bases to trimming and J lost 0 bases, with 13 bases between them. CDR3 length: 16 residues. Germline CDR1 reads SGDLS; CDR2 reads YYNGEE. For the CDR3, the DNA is TGTGCCAGCAGCGGATCCGACAAGAGCTCCTACAATGAGCAGTTCTTC. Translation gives CASSGSDKSSYNEQFF.

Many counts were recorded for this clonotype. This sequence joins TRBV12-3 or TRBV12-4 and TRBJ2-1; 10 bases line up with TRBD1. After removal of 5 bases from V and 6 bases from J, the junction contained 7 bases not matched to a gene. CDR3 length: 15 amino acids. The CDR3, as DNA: TGTGCCAGCAGTCCCCGGACAGGGGGAGGCAATGAGCAGTTCTTC. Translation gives CASSPRTGGGNEQFF.

The CDR3 loop reads CASSSGLAGGPGDTQYF. CDR3 nucleotides: TGTGCCAGCAGCTCCGGACTAGCGGGAGGGCCGGGAGATACGCAGTATTTT. The gene calls are TRBV7-9 and TRBJ2-3, with 15 bases identical to TRBD2. CDR1 is SEHNR and CDR2 is FQNEAQ in the germline V gene (reference sequence). This CDR3 has 17 residues. Losses at the gene ends were 4 bases for V and 5 bases for J; bases not matched to a gene: 7.